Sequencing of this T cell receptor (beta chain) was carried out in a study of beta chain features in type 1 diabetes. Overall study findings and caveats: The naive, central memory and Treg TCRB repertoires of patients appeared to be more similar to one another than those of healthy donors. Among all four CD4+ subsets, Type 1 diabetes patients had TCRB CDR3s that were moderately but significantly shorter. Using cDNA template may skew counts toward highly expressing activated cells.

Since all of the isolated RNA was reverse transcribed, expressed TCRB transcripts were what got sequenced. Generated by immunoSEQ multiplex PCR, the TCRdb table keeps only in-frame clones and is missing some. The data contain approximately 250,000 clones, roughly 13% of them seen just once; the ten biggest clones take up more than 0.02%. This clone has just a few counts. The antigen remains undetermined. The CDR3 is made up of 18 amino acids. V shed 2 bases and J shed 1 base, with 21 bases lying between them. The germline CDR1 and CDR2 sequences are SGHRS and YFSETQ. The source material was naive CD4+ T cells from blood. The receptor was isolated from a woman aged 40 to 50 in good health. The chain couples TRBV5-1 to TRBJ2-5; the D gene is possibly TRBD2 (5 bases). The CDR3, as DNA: TGCGCCAGCAGCTTAATCGGCCTTGGCGGAGGTACCCAAGAGACCCAGTACTTC. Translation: CASSLIGLGGGTQETQYF. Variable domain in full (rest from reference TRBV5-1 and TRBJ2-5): KAGVTQTPRYLIKTRGQQVTLSCSPISGHRSVSWYQQTPGQGLQFLFEYFSETQRNKGNFPGRFSGRQFSNSRSEMNVSTLELGDSALYLCASSLIGLGGGTQETQYFGPGTRLLVL.